This section outlines one T cell receptor beta chain sequence together with its context. Germline V gene data show CDR1 as MDHEN and CDR2 as SYDVKM. The CDR3 spans 13 residues. This record belongs to a study of shared clonotypes between healthy human individuals. The method was immunoSEQ multiplex PCR; TCRdb's version includes in-frame clones alone and lacks a portion of them. The sample records approximately 2,200,000 clones, roughly 91% being singletons. The naive CD8 population came from CD45RO-negative cells selected for CCR7, without terminally differentiated effector memory CD45RA+ cells. The chain couples TRBV28 to TRBJ2-5; 7 positions match TRBD1. The closer fit of TRBJ2-7 to the DNA end suggests the J call may be wrong. Source material: naive CD8+ T cells from PBMCs. The origin of this receptor is a man aged 18 to 29 in good health. Some clones in this sample may be carry-over from other donors' samples. The DNA of the CDR3 is TGTGCCAGCAGGGTACAGGGGTCGTACGAGCAGTACTTC. It specifies CASRVQGSYEQYF.